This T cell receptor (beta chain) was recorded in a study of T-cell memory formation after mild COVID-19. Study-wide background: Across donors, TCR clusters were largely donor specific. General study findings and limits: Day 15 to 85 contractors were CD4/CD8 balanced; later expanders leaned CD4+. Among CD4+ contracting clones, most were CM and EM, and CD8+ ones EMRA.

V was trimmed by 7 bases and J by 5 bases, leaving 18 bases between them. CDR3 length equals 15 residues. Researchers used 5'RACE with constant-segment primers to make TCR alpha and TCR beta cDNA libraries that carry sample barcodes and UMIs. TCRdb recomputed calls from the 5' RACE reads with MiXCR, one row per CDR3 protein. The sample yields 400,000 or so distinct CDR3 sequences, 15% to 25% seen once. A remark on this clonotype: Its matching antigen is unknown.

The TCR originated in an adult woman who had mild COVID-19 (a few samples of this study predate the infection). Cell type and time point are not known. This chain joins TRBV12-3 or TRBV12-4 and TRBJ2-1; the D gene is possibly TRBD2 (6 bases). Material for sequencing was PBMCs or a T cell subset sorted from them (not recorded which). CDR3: CASTIWGELDNEQFF. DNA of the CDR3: TGTGCCAGCACTATATGGGGGGAGTTGGACAATGAGCAGTTCTTC.